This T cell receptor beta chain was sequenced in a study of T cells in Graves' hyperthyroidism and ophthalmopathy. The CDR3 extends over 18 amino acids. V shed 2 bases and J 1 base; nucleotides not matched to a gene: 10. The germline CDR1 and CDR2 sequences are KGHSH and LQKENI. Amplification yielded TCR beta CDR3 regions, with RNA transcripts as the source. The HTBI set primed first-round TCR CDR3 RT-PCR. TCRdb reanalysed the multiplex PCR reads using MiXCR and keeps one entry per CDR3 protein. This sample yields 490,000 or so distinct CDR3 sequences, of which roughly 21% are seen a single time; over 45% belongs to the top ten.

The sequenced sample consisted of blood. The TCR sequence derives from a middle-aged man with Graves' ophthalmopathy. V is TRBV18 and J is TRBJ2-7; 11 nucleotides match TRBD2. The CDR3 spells CASSPRDPGLAASYEQYF. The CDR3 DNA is TGTGCCAGCTCACCAAGGGACCCGGGACTAGCGGCATCCTACGAGCAGTACTTC.